This T cell receptor beta chain originates from a study of blood T cells in healthy people across ages. CDR1 and CDR2 (germline): SGHTA, FQGNSA. CDR3 size: 14 residues. Germline trimming cut 5 bases from V and 6 bases from J; bases unmatched to any gene: 10. This clonotype was recorded only once. For the second PCR, which ran for about 7 to 12 cycles, a sample-barcoded 5' primer and a J-beta primer mix were used. TCRdb reprocessed the 5' RACE reads with MiXCR, giving one entry per CDR3 protein. The table lists approximately 800,000 distinct CDR3 sequences, about 53% of them singletons, with approximately 40% in the top ten.

The V call is TRBV7-2, the J call TRBJ2-7; TRBD2 matches 7 bases. Sequencing was carried out using blood. The clonotype comes from an elderly man in good health. The DNA of the CDR3 is TGTGCCAGCAGCCCAGAGGCGGGAGTCTTCGAGCAGTACTTC. It specifies CASSPEAGVFEQYF.